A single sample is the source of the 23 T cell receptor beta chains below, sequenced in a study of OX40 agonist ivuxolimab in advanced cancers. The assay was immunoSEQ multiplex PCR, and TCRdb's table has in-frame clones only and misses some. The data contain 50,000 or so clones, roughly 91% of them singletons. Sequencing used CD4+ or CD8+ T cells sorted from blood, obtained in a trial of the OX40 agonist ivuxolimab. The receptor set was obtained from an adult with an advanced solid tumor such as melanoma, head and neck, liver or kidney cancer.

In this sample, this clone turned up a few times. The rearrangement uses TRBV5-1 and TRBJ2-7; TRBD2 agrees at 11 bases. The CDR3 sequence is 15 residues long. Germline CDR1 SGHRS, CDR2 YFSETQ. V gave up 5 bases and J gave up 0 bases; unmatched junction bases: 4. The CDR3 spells CASRLTSGNSYEQYF. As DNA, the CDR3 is TGCGCCAGCAGGTTGACTAGCGGGAACTCCTACGAGCAGTACTTC.

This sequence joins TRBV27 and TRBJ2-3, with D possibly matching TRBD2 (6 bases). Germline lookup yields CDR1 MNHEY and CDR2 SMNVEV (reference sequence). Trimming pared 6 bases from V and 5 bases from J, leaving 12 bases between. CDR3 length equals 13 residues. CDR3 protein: CASRPRGIDTQYF. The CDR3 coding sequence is TGTGCCAGCAGACCTCGGGGGATAGATACGCAGTATTTT.

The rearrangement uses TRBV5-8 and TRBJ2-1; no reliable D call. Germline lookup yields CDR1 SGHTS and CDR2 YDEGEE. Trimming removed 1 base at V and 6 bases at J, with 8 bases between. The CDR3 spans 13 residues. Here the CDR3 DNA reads TGTGCCAGCAGCTTGCATCAGCTCAATGAGCAGTTCTTC. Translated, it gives CASSLHQLNEQFF.

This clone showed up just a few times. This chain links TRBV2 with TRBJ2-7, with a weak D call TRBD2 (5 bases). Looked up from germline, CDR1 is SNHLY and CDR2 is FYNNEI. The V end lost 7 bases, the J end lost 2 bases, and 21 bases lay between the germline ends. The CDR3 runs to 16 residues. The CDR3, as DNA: TGTGCCAGCAAGGAAGGGCTGGGGATCGGGACCTACGAGCAGTACTTC. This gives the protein CASKEGLGIGTYEQYF. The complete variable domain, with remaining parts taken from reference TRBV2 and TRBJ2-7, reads EPEVTQTPSHQVTQMGQEVILRCVPISNHLYFYWYRQILGQKVEFLVSFYNNEISEKSEIFDDQFSVERPDGSNFTLKIRSTKLEDSAMYFCASKEGLGIGTYEQYFGPGTRLTVT.

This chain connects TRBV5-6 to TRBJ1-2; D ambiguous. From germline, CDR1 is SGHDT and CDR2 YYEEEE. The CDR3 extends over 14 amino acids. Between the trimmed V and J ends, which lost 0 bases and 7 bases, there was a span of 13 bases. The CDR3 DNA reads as TGTGCCAGCAGCTTGGAAGTGTTTCCGACTGGCTACACCTTC. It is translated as CASSLEVFPTGYTF.

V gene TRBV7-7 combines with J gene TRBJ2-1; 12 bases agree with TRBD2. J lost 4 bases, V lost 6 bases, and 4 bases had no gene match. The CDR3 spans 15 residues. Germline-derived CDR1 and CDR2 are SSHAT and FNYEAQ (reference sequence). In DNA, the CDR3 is TGTGCCAGCAGTCGGACTAGCGGGGCTTACAATGAGCAGTTCTTC. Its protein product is CASSRTSGAYNEQFF. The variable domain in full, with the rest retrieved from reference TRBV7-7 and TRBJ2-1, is GAGVSQSPRYKVTKRGQDVTLRCDPISSHATLYWYQQALGQGPEFLTYFNYEAQPDKSGLPSDRFSAERPEGSISTLTIQRTEQRDSAMYRCASSRTSGAYNEQFFGPGTRLTVL.

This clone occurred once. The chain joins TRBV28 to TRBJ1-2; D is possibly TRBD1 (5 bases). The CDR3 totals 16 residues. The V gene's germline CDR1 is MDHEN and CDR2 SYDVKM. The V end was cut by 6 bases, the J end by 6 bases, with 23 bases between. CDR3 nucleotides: TGTGCCAGCAGCCAGAGACGCCAGGGCAATATGGATGGCTACACCTTC. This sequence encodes CASSQRRQGNMDGYTF.

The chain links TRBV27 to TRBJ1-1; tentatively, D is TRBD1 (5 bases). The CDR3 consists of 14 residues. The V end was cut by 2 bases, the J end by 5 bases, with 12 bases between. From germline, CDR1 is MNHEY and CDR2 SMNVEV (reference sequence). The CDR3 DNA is TGTGCCAGCAGTTTAAGAGTTGGGGGGACTGAAGCTTTCTTT. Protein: CASSLRVGGTEAFF.

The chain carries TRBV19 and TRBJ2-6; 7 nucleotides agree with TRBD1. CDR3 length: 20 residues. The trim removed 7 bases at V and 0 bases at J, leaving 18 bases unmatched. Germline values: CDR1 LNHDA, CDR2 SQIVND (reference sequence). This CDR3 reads CASTSPRWDRDLSGANVLTF. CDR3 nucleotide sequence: TGTGCCAGTACCTCCCCCCGGTGGGACAGAGATCTCTCTGGGGCCAACGTCCTGACTTTC.

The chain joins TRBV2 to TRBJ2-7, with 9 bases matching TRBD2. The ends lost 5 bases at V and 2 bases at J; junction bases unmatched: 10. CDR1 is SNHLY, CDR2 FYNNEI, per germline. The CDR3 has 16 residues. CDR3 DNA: TGTGCCAGCAGTTTACCTAAAGCGGGGGGTGCCTACGAGCAGTACTTC. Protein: CASSLPKAGGAYEQYF. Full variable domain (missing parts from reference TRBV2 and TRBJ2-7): EPEVTQTPSHQVTQMGQEVILRCVPISNHLYFYWYRQILGQKVEFLVSFYNNEISEKSEIFDDQFSVERPDGSNFTLKIRSTKLEDSAMYFCASSLPKAGGAYEQYFGPGTRLTVT.

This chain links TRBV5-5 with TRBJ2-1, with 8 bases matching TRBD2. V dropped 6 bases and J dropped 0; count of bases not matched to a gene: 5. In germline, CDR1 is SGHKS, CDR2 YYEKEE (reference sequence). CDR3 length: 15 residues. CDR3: CASTRTSNSYNEQFF. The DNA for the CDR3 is TGTGCCAGCACCAGGACTAGCAACTCCTACAATGAGCAGTTCTTC.

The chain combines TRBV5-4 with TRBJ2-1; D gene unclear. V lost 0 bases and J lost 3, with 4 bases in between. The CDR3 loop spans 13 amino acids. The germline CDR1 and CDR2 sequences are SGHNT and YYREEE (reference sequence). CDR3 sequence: CASSLDSYNEQFF. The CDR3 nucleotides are TGTGCCAGCAGCTTGGACAGCTACAATGAGCAGTTCTTC.

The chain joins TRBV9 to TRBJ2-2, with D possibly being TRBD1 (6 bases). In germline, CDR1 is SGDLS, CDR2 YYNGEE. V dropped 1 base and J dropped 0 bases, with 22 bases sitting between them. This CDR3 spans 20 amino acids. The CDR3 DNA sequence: TGTGCCAGCAGCGTAAGTCCCGTCCGGGACATCGGATCGAACACCGGGGAGCTGTTTTTT. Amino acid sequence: CASSVSPVRDIGSNTGELFF.

CDR3 region: CASSLAGGEVETQYF. CDR3 sequence (DNA): TGTGCCAGCAGCCTAGCGGGGGGTGAAGTAGAGACCCAGTACTTC. The V gene is TRBV6-6, the J gene TRBJ2-5; 11 nucleotides match TRBD2. CDR3 length: 15 amino acids. With V trimmed by 6 bases and J by 4 bases, 7 bases remained unmatched. Germline V gene sequence: CDR1 MNHNY, CDR2 SVGAGI (reference sequence).

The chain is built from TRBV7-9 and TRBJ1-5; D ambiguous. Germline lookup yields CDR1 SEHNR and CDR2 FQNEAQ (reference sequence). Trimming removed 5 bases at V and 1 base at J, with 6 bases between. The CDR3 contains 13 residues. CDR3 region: CASSLASNQPQHF. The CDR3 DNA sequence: TGTGCCAGCAGCCTGGCCAGCAATCAGCCCCAGCATTTT.

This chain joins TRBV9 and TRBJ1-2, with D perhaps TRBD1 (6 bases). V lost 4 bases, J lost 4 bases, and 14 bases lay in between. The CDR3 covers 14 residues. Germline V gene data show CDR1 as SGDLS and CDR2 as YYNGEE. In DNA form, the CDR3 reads TGTGCCAGCAGCACAAGCGGGGGGCTCTATGGCTACACCTTC. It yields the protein CASSTSGGLYGYTF.

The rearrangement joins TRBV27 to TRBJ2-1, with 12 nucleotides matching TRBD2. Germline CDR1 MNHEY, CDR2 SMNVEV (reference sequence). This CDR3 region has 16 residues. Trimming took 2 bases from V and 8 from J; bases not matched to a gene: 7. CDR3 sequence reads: CASSLILAGGLDEQFF. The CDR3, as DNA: TGTGCCAGCAGTTTAATACTAGCGGGGGGATTGGATGAGCAGTTCTTC.

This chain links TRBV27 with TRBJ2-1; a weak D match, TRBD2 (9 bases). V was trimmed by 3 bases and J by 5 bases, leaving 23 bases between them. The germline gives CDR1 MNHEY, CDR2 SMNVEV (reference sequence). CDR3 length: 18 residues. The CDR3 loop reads CASSFGQGSGLANNEQFF. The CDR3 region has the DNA TGTGCCAGCAGTTTCGGACAGGGCTCGGGACTAGCCAACAATGAGCAGTTCTTC.

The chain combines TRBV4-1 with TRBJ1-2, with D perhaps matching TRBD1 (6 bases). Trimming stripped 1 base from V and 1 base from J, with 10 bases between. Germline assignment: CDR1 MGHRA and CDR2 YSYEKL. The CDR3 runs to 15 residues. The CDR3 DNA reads TGCGCCAGCAGCCAAGGGACAGTCAGTAACTATGGCTACACCTTC. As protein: CASSQGTVSNYGYTF.

CDR3 amino acids: CARVGGIRIEKLFF. Written as DNA, the CDR3 is TGTGCCCGAGTGGGAGGGATTAGGATTGAAAAACTGTTTTTT. This sequence joins TRBV6-7 and TRBJ1-4; no clear D gene. TRBV6-7 is an open reading frame whose function is uncertain. This CDR3 is 14 amino acids long. V lost 11 bases and J lost 7, with 20 bases in between.

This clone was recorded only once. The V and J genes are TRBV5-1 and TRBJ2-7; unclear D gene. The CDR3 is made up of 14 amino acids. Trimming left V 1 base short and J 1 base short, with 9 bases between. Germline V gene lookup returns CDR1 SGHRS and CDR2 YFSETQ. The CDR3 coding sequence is TGCGCCAGCAGCTTGAGACTGGATTCCTACGAGCAGTACTTC. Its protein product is CASSLRLDSYEQYF. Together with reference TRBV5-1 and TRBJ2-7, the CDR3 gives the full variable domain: KAGVTQTPRYLIKTRGQQVTLSCSPISGHRSVSWYQQTPGQGLQFLFEYFSETQRNKGNFPGRFSGRQFSNSRSEMNVSTLELGDSALYLCASSLRLDSYEQYFGPGTRLTVT.

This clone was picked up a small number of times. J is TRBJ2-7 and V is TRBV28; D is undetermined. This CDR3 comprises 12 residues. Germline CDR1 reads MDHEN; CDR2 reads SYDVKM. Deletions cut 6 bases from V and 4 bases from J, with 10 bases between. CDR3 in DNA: TGTGCCAGCAGCCCTTGGGGATACGAGCAGTACTTC. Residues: CASSPWGYEQYF. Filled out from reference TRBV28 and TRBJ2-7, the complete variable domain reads DVKVTQSSRYLVKRTGEKVFLECVQDMDHENMFWYRQDPGLGLRLIYFSYDVKMKEKGDIPEGYSVSREKKERFSLILESASTNQTSMYLCASSPWGYEQYFGPGTRLTVT.

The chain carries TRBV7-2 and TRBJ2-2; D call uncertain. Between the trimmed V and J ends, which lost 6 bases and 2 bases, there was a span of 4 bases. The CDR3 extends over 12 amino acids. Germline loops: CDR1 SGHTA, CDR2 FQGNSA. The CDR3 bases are TGTGCCAGCAGGTCCAACACCGGGGAGCTGTTTTTT. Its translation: CASRSNTGELFF. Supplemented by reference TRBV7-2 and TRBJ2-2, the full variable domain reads GAGVSQSPSNKVTEKGKDVELRCDPISGHTALYWYRQSLGQGLEFLIYFQGNSAPDKSGLPSDRFSAERTGGSVSTLTIQRTQQEDSAVYLCASRSNTGELFFGEGSRLTVL.